One and the same sample provided the 4 T cell receptor beta chains below, sequenced in a study of identical twins. TCRdb reprocessed the 5' RACE reads with MiXCR, giving one entry per CDR3 protein. The sample lists nearly 900,000 distinct CDR3 sequences; roughly 12% were seen once. The same sample was also studied in work on yellow fever vaccine responses in identical twins.

The sequencing input was PBMCs. The receptor set was obtained from a woman between 18 and 29 years old in good health.

This clonotype was detected only a few times. A read error may account for a junction end that differs from germline. The V call is TRBV12-3 or TRBV12-4, the J call TRBJ2-3; 9 positions match TRBD2. CDR3 length: 15 amino acids. CDR3 nucleotide sequence: TGTGCCAGCAGTCTAGCGGGGTATACCACAGATACGCAGTATTTT. Translating it yields CASSLAGYTTDTQYF.

The rearrangement joins TRBV7-3 to TRBJ2-1, with 10 positions matching TRBD2. V lost 0 bases, J lost 0 bases, and 8 bases stayed unmatched. Germline assignment: CDR1 SGHTA and CDR2 FQGTGA. The CDR3 extends over 19 amino acids. The CDR3 nucleotides read TGTGCCAGCAGCTTAACGCCGGGACTAGCGTCGAGCTCCTACAATGAGCAGTTCTTC. Translation gives CASSLTPGLASSSYNEQFF.

This clonotype was seen a handful of times. The chain joins TRBV5-1 to TRBJ1-1, with a tentative D call TRBD1 (5 bases). Trimming left V 6 bases short and J 3 bases short, with 15 bases between. The CDR3 extends over 14 amino acids. Per the germline V gene, CDR1 is SGHRS and CDR2 is YFSETQ. Here the CDR3 reads CASTSWGSDTEAFF. DNA of the CDR3: TGCGCCAGCACCTCATGGGGGTCGGACACTGAAGCTTTCTTT.

This clonotype was counted a few times. V is TRBV11-2 and J is TRBJ2-3; 10 bases fit TRBD2. CDR3 length: 17 amino acids. The trim removed 2 bases at V and 0 bases at J, leaving 5 bases unmatched. Germline-derived CDR1 and CDR2 are SGHAT and FQNNGV. CDR3 coding DNA: TGTGCCAGCAGCTTAAGGGGTAGCGGGGGGAGCACAGATACGCAGTATTTT. It is translated as CASSLRGSGGSTDTQYF. The full variable domain, with the rest looked up from reference TRBV11-2 and TRBJ2-3, is EAGVAQSPRYKIIEKRQSVAFWCNPISGHATLYWYQQILGQGPKLLIQFQNNGVVDDSQLPKDRFSAERLKGVDSTLKIQPAKLEDSAVYLCASSLRGSGGSTDTQYFGPGTRLTVL.